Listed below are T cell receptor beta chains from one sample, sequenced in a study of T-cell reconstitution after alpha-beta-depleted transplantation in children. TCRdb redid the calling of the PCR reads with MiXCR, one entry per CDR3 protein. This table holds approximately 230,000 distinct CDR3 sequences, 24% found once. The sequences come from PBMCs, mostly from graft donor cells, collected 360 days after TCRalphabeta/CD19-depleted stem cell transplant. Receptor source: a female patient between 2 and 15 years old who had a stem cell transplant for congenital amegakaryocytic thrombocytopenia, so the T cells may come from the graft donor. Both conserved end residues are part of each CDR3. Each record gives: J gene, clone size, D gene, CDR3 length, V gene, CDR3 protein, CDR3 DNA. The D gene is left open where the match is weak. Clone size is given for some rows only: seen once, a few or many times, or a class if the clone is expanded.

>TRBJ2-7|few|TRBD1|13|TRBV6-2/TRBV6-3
CASSAGQGIEQYF
TGTGCCAGCAGTGCGGGACAGGGTATCGAGCAGTACTTC
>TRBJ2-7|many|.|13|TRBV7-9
CASSTQVSYEQYF
TGTGCCAGCAGCACACAGGTTTCCTACGAGCAGTACTTC
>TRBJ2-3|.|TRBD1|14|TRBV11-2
CASSWGTGTDTQYF
TGTGCCAGCAGCTGGGGGACAGGCACAGATACGCAGTATTTT
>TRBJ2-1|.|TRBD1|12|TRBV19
CASGQGDQVKFF
TGTGCCAGCGGACAGGGGGACCAGGTTAAGTTCTTC
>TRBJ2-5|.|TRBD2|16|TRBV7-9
CASSLSLAGASETQYF
TGTGCCAGCAGCTTAAGCCTAGCGGGAGCGTCAGAGACCCAGTACTTC
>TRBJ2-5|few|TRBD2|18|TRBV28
CASSLMPRLAGEGETQYF
TGTGCCAGCAGTTTGATGCCCCGACTAGCGGGAGAGGGGGAGACCCAGTACTTC
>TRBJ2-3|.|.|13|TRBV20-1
CRGARASTDTQYF
TGCAGGGGGGCTCGGGCGAGCACAGATACGCAGTATTTT
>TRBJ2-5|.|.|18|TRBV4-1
CASSQDADGSLVQETQYF
TGCGCCAGCAGCCAAGATGCGGACGGGAGTTTGGTTCAAGAGACCCAGTACTTC
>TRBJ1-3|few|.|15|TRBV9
CASSVASFAGNTIYF
TGTGCCAGCAGCGTAGCGAGTTTTGCTGGAAACACCATATATTTT
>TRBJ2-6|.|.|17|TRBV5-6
CASSFYMKGSGANVLTF
TGTGCCAGCAGCTTCTATATGAAGGGCTCTGGGGCCAACGTCCTTACTTTC
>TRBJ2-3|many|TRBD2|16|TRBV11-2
CASRTGTSGSADTQYF
TGTGCCAGCAGAACCGGGACTAGCGGGAGCGCAGATACGCAGTATTTT
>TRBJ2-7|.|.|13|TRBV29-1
CSVEVGQQYEQYF
TGCAGCGTTGAGGTTGGACAGCAGTACGAGCAGTACTTC
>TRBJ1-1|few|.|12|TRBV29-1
CSVATENTEAFF
TGCAGCGTGGCGACAGAGAACACTGAAGCTTTCTTT
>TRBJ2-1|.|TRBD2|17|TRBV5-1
CASSFYLTSGKYNEQFF
TGCGCCAGCAGCTTCTACCTGACTAGCGGGAAATACAATGAGCAGTTCTTC
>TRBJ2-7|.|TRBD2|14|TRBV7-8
CAGMRGGPSEEQYF
TGTGCCGGAATGCGGGGGGGTCCCAGTGAGGAGCAGTACTTC
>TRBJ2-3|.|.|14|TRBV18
CASSPRTDTDTQYF
TGTGCCAGCTCACCACGGACAGACACAGATACGCAGTATTTT
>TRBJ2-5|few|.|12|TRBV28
CASSFLQETQYF
TGTGCCAGCAGTTTTCTGCAAGAGACCCAGTACTTC
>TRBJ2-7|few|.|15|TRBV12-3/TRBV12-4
CASSSTGTVPYEQYF
TGTGCCAGCAGTTCAACCGGGACGGTACCCTACGAGCAGTACTTC
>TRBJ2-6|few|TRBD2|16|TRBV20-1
CSARAAGGVGANVLTF
TGCAGTGCTAGAGCCGCCGGGGGGGTTGGGGCCAACGTCCTGACTTTC
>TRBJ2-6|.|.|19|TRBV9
CASSVASRGTTSGANVLTF
TGTGCCAGCAGCGTAGCTTCAAGAGGGACCACATCTGGGGCCAACGTCCTGACTTTC
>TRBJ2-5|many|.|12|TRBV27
CASSSTGETQYF
TGTGCCAGCTCTAGTACGGGAGAGACCCAGTACTTC
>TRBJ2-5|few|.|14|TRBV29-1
CSVITGTLQETQYF
TGCAGCGTTATCACCGGGACACTCCAAGAGACCCAGTACTTC
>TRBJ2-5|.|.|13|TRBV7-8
CASSQDGKETQYF
TGTGCCAGCAGCCAGGACGGGAAAGAGACCCAGTACTTC
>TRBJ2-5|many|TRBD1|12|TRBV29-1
CSVAGTGATQYF
TGCAGCGTGGCCGGGACAGGGGCGACCCAGTACTTC
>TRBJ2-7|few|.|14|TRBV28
CASSSGGVTYEQYF
TGTGCCAGCAGTTCAGGGGGGGTCACTTACGAGCAGTACTTC
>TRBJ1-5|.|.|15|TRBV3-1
CASSQGPESNQPQHF
TGTGCCAGCAGCCAAGGTCCTGAGAGCAATCAGCCCCAGCATTTT
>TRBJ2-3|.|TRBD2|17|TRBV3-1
CASSHHFQGLAMNTQYF
TGTGCCAGCAGCCATCACTTTCAGGGACTAGCGATGAATACGCAGTATTTT
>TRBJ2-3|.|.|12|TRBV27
CASGLITDTQYF
TGTGCCAGCGGACTTATTACAGATACGCAGTATTTT
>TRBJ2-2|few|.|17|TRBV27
CASSPEGAGWNTGELFF
TGTGCCAGCAGCCCCGAAGGTGCAGGCTGGAACACCGGGGAGCTGTTTTTT
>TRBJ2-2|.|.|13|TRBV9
CASTPENTGELFF
TGTGCCAGCACGCCGGAGAACACCGGGGAGCTGTTTTTT
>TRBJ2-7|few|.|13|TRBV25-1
CASSRGGRNEQYF
TGTGCCAGCAGTCGGGGTGGGCGCAACGAGCAGTACTTC
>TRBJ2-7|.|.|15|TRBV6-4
CASSDRPPRVSGQYF
TGTGCCAGCAGTGACAGGCCCCCTAGGGTTTCTGGGCAGTACTTC
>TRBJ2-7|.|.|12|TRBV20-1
CSAREFPYEQYF
TGCAGTGCTCGGGAGTTTCCCTACGAGCAGTACTTC
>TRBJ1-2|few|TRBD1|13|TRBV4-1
CASRGRGVYGYTF
TGCGCCAGCAGGGGCAGGGGGGTTTATGGCTACACCTTC
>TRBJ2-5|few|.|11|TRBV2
CASRGWETQYF
TGTGCCAGCCGAGGATGGGAGACCCAGTACTTC
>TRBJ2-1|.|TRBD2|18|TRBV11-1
CAPSGVERHSGRASEQFF
TGTGCCCCTTCTGGCGTGGAAAGGCATAGCGGGAGGGCCAGTGAGCAGTTCTTC
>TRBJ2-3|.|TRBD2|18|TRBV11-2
CASSLGPGLADSTDTQYF
TGTGCCAGCAGCTTAGGACCGGGACTAGCGGACAGCACAGATACGCAGTATTTT
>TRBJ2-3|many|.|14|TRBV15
CATSDVRFTDTQYF
TGTGCCACCAGCGACGTGCGGTTCACAGATACGCAGTATTTT
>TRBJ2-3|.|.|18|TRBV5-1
CASSLVATDHYSHDTQYF
TGCGCCAGCAGCTTGGTTGCGACCGACCATTACTCCCACGATACGCAGTATTTT
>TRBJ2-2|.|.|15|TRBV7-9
CASSPKKTNTGELFF
TGTGCCAGCAGCCCAAAGAAAACGAACACCGGGGAGCTGTTTTTT
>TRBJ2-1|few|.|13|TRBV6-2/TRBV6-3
CAIQDHTNNEQFF
TGTGCCATTCAAGACCATACAAACAATGAGCAGTTCTTC
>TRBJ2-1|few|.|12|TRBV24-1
CATSDSHGGQFF
TGTGCCACCAGTGATTCCCACGGGGGGCAGTTCTTC
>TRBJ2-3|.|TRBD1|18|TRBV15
CATSRDQQGLDSTDTQYF
TGTGCCACCAGCAGAGATCAACAGGGGCTGGATAGCACAGATACGCAGTATTTT
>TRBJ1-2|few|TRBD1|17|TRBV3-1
CASSRGITGGGGYGYTF
TGTGCCAGCAGCCGAGGAATTACAGGGGGAGGCGGTTATGGCTACACCTTC
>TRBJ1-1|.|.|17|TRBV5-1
CASSLGQSGSYNTEAFF
TGCGCCAGCAGCTTGGGACAATCCGGGAGCTACAACACTGAAGCTTTCTTT
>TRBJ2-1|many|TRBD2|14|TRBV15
CASALAGGHNEQFF
TGTGCCAGCGCACTAGCGGGAGGGCACAATGAGCAGTTCTTC
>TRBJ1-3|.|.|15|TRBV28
CASTSGSSSGNTIYF
TGTGCCAGCACAAGCGGATCTAGCTCTGGAAACACCATATATTTT
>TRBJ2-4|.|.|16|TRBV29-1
CSVGGTLQGAKNIQYF
TGCAGCGTTGGAGGGACCCTCCAGGGGGCCAAAAACATTCAGTACTTC
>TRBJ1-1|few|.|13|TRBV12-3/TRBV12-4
CASSFSSNTEAFF
TGTGCCAGCAGTTTTTCGTCGAACACTGAAGCTTTCTTT
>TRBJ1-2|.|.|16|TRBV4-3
CASSQDRGITNYGYTF
TGCGCCAGCAGCCAAGATCGCGGGATTACCAACTATGGCTACACCTTC
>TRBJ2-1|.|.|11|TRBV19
CASTDTGEQFF
TGTGCCAGTACCGATACGGGTGAGCAGTTCTTC
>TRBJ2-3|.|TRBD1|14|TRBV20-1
CSADGTGETDTQYF
TGCAGTGCCGACGGGACAGGGGAGACAGATACGCAGTATTTT
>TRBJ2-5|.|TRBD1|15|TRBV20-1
CSARADRAGGETQYF
TGCAGTGCTAGAGCCGACAGGGCCGGCGGAGAGACCCAGTACTTC
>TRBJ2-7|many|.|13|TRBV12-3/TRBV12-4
CASSLHRSYEQYF
TGTGCCAGCAGTTTACACAGGAGCTACGAGCAGTACTTC
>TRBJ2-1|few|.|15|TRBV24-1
CATSETSRDYNEQFF
TGTGCCACCAGTGAAACCAGCCGGGACTACAATGAGCAGTTCTTC
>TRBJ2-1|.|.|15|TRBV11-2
CASSLEPSSYNEQFF
TGTGCCAGCAGCCTTGAACCAAGCTCCTACAATGAGCAGTTCTTC
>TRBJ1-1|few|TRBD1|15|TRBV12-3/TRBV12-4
CASSPRTGLNTEAFF
TGTGCCAGCAGTCCTCGGACAGGTTTAAACACTGAAGCTTTCTTT
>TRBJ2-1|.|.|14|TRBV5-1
CASSWEWGPNEQFF
TGCGCCAGCAGCTGGGAATGGGGGCCCAATGAGCAGTTCTTC
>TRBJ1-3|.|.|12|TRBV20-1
CSARRLGNTIYF
TGCAGTGCAAGAAGGCTAGGAAACACCATATATTTT
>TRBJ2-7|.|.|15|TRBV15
CATSRDAGAEREQYF
TGTGCCACCAGCAGAGATGCAGGGGCAGAGCGGGAGCAGTACTTC